The clone carrying this T cell receptor beta chain appeared a few times. These data belong to a study of blood T cell repertoires in COVID-19. The CDR3 sequence is 13 residues long. Germline values: CDR1 MNHEY, CDR2 SMNVEV (reference sequence). V shed 5 bases and J shed 4 bases, with 9 bases lying between them. Clones were sequenced by immunoSEQ multiplex PCR, and TCRdb holds only the in-frame ones, with some missing. This sample carries approximately 100,000 clones, approximately 92% of them seen once, and the ten largest clones take more than 5%. J is TRBJ2-1 and V is TRBV27, with D perhaps TRBD1 (5 bases). Sample: peripheral blood. The receptor comes from a man between 65 and 85 years old with acute or convalescent COVID-19. The CDR3 region is CASSPGPYNEQFF. CDR3 coding DNA: TGTGCCAGCAGTCCAGGGCCTTACAATGAGCAGTTCTTC.